Listed here are 10 T cell receptor beta chains from one sample, sequenced in a study of cytomegalovirus exposure and HLA in healthy donors. Primers: 60 Vbeta forward and 13 Jbeta reverse. Only in-frame clones appear in the TCRdb table, and some are missing; sequencing was by immunoSEQ multiplex PCR. This sample has 100,000 to 150,000 clones; around four fifths occur once, and the top ten carry approximately 3%. Sequences were obtained from PBMCs. The receptors stem from a boy aged 2 to 9 in good health and CMV-seronegative.

In this sample, this clone turned up a few times. This chain connects TRBV14 to TRBJ1-1, with 7 bases fitting TRBD1. The CDR3 has 14 amino acids. Looked up from germline, CDR1 is SGHDN and CDR2 is FVKESK. V shed 0 bases, J shed 9 bases, and the junction held 7 bases outside the gene matches. CDR3 sequence reads: CASSQDGLGQKAFF. The CDR3 DNA sequence: TGTGCCAGCAGCCAAGACGGGCTGGGACAGAAAGCTTTCTTT.

This chain links TRBV5-8 with TRBJ2-7; 16 bases line up with TRBD2. Germline CDR1 reads SGHTS; CDR2 reads YDEGEE. The CDR3 extends over 18 amino acids. The CDR3 sequence: CASSLGGLAGGPNYERYV. The CDR3 nucleotides are TGTGCCAGCAGCTTGGGGGGACTAGCGGGAGGGCCGAACTACGAGCGGTACGTC.

The chain is built from TRBV12-5 and TRBJ2-1; 8 positions match TRBD2. Germline CDR1 LGHNT, CDR2 FRNRAP. There are 16 residues in the CDR3. V lost 1 base to trimming and J lost 4 bases; unmatched junction nucleotides: 6. The CDR3 DNA follows: TGTGCTAGTGGTTTGGACCCGGGACTAGGGTACAATGAGCAGTTCTTC. Encoded protein: CASGLDPGLGYNEQFF. Drawing the rest from reference TRBV12-5 and TRBJ2-1, the complete variable domain is DARVTQTPRHKVTEMGQEVTMRCQPILGHNTVFWYRQTMMQGLELLAYFRNRAPLDDSGMPKDRFSAEMPDATLATLKIQPSEPRDSAVYFCASGLDPGLGYNEQFFGPGTRLTVL.

In DNA, the CDR3 is TGTGCCAGCAGCTTAGGGCGGAGGCAGGGGGACACCATATATTTT. This encodes CASSLGRRQGDTIYF. The chain recombines TRBV7-6 with TRBJ1-3, with 7 bases fitting TRBD1. In germline, CDR1 is SGHVS, CDR2 FNYEAQ. Trimming at V came to 1 base and at J to 8 bases, leaving 8 bases not matched to a gene. This CDR3 is built from 15 residues.

The chain is built from TRBV11-2 and TRBJ2-7, with 8 bases fitting TRBD1. The CDR3 spans 14 residues. CDR1 and CDR2 from the germline V gene are SGHAT and FQNNGV. Trimming cost V 7 bases and J 0 bases; bases outside gene matches: 5. DNA of the CDR3: TGTGCCAGCAACGGGGACAGGAGCTCCTACGAGCAGTACGTC. It translates to CASNGDRSSYEQYV.

J is TRBJ1-1 and V is TRBV18; 9 positions agree with TRBD1. V lost 3 bases to trimming and J lost 1 base; unmatched junction nucleotides: 9. CDR3 size: 17 residues. CDR1 is KGHSH, CDR2 LQKENI, per germline. CDR3 bases: TGTGCCAGCTCACCTCCGGGACAGGGACTCCCGAACACTGAAGCTTTCTTT. Translated, it gives CASSPPGQGLPNTEAFF.

The rearrangement links TRBV13 to TRBJ2-1, with 14 bases aligning to TRBD2. The CDR3 covers 16 residues. Looked up from germline, CDR1 is PRHDT and CDR2 is FYEKMQ (reference sequence). Trimming cost V 5 bases and J 7 bases; bases outside gene matches: 7. Here the CDR3 DNA reads TGTGCCAGCAGCCCGGGACTAGCGGGAGTAAATAATGAGCAGTTCTTC. Its translation is CASSPGLAGVNNEQFF.

The V call is TRBV10-1, the J call TRBJ2-5; D is ambiguous. Per germline, CDR1 WNHNN and CDR2 SYGVQD (reference sequence). V was clipped by 4 bases and J by 5 bases, with 11 bases between them. The CDR3 sequence is 13 residues long. Written as DNA, the CDR3 is TGCGCCAGCAGTGTTCAGCGTGCGGAGACCCAGTACTTC. This translates into CASSVQRAETQYF.

The chain couples TRBV4-1 to TRBJ2-5; the match to TRBD2 covers 8 bases. CDR1 is MGHRA, CDR2 YSYEKL, per germline. This CDR3 has 18 residues. Trimming at V came to 4 bases and at J to 0 bases, leaving 13 bases not matched to a gene. CDR3 sequence reads: CASSLLRAGGGYQETQYF. The CDR3 DNA is TGCGCCAGCAGCCTCCTGAGGGCGGGGGGAGGATACCAAGAGACCCAGTACTTC.

DNA for the CDR3: TGTGCCAGCAGCTTATTCGGAGGTAGAGGGTTCACAGATACGCAGTATTTT. The encoded protein is CASSLFGGRGFTDTQYF. The V call is TRBV7-3, the J call TRBJ2-3; weak D call: TRBD2 (5 bases). The V gene lost 2 bases and the J gene lost 2 bases, with 17 bases spanning the gap. Per the germline V gene, CDR1 is SGHTA and CDR2 is FQGTGA. The length of the CDR3 is 17 residues.